Here is one TCR beta chain with its context. The antigen is not known. The PCR had 60 Vbeta and 13 Jbeta primers. The data were produced by immunoSEQ multiplex PCR, yet TCRdb's version contains in-frame clones alone and is incomplete. The sample totals 100,000 to 150,000 clones. This sample is drawn from a study of cytomegalovirus exposure and HLA in healthy donors. Study details: Out of 350 to 400 genotyped donors, 81% belonged to the Caucasian-associated ancestry cluster.

Whole-study results and caveats: Excluded were some V segments that proved indistinguishable, including TRBV6-2 and TRBV6-3. Most of the CMV-associated TCR beta chains (in a later analysis) appeared to be HLA-restricted. More than 150 TCR beta chains were listed as cytomegalovirus-associated.

V was clipped by 6 bases and J by 3 bases, with 18 bases between them. There are 15 residues in the CDR3. CDR1 is MNHEY and CDR2 is SVGAGI in the germline V gene. The specimen sequenced was PBMCs. This clonotype was sampled from a man aged 18 to 29 in good health and CMV-seronegative. V usage is TRBV6-5 and J usage is TRBJ2-7, with a tentative D call TRBD1 (5 bases). This CDR3 reads CASRKGIGYSYEQYF. CDR3 nucleotides: TGTGCCAGCAGGAAGGGGATCGGTTATAGCTACGAGCAGTACTTC.